These T cell receptor beta chains were read from a single sample in a study of blood T cell repertoires in COVID-19. TCRdb's table, derived via immunoSEQ multiplex PCR, lists solely in-frame clones and lacks some. The top ten hold 7.5% to 8.5% of the sample, which has 110,000 to 150,000 clones, 85% to 90% seen once. Sequenced: peripheral blood. These receptors were collected from a woman aged 55-70 years with acute or convalescent COVID-19. The CDR3 runs from the conserved cysteine through the conserved F or W. The D gene is left open where the match is weak. The size of a clone is reported for some rows only, either as once, few or many, or as a class for expanded clones.

J	size	length	V	D	CDR3	DNA
TRBJ1-1	-	14	TRBV7-9	-	CASSLSFGEMEAFF	TGTGCCAGCAGCTTATCTTTTGGGGAGATGGAAGCTTTCTTT
TRBJ2-2	-	15	TRBV5-6	-	CASGDIGPNTGELFF	TGTGCCAGCGGGGACATCGGACCTAACACCGGGGAGCTGTTTTTT
TRBJ2-6	-	18	TRBV5-1	TRBD2	CASSLPTSGGARANVLTF	TGCGCCAGCAGCTTACCGACTAGCGGGGGGGCCCGGGCCAACGTCCTGACTTTC
TRBJ1-2	once	18	TRBV4-1	TRBD1	CASSQEDVTGGFGYGYTF	TGCGCCAGCAGCCAAGAAGATGTAACAGGGGGCTTCGGTTATGGCTACACCTTC
TRBJ2-3	-	12	TRBV5-6	TRBD1	CASSLDRATQYF	TGTGCCAGCAGCCTTGACAGGGCTACGCAGTATTTT
TRBJ1-3	-	19	TRBV4-2	-	CASRKEGTTPLSSGNTIYF	TGTGCCAGCAGAAAAGAGGGCACAACCCCCCTTTCCTCTGGAAACACCATATATTTT
TRBJ2-7	once	17	TRBV10-3	TRBD1	CAISEGTGQGRNYEQYF	TGTGCCATCAGTGAGGGAACCGGACAGGGTAGGAACTACGAGCAGTACTTC
TRBJ2-1	-	15	TRBV29-1	-	CSVGLGAPLYNEQFF	TGCAGCGTTGGACTGGGGGCCCCCCTCTACAATGAGCAGTTCTTC
TRBJ1-5	-	15	TRBV6-5	TRBD1	CASRTDRASNQPQHF	TGTGCCAGCAGAACGGACAGGGCGAGCAATCAGCCCCAGCATTTT
TRBJ1-2	-	13	TRBV6-5	TRBD1	CASRGTGGAGYTF	TGTGCCAGCAGGGGGACAGGGGGCGCCGGCTACACCTTC
TRBJ1-6	few	15	TRBV18	-	CASSPWEGVVSPLHF	TGTGCCAGCTCACCTTGGGAGGGGGTTGTTTCACCCCTCCACTTT
TRBJ1-1	-	15	TRBV28	-	CARSISRRENTEAFF	TGTGCCAGGAGTATTTCTAGGAGAGAGAACACTGAAGCTTTCTTT
TRBJ2-3	-	17	TRBV15	TRBD1	CATSRDGQGASTDTQYF	TGTGCCACCAGCAGAGACGGACAGGGAGCAAGCACAGATACGCAGTATTTT
TRBJ1-5	-	15	TRBV30	TRBD1	CAWSVGTDFNQPQHF	TGTGCCTGGAGTGTGGGGACAGATTTCAATCAGCCCCAGCATTTT
TRBJ2-7	-	15	TRBV4-1	-	CASSQDGTYILKQYF	TGCGCCAGCAGCCAAGACGGGACATATATACTGAAGCAGTACTTC
TRBJ1-2	few	17	TRBV11-3	TRBD1	CASSLDRRGHSNYGYTF	TGTGCCAGCAGCTTAGACCGCAGGGGGCATTCTAACTATGGCTACACCTTC
TRBJ2-1	-	14	TRBV4-1	-	CASSGHSGYNEQFF	TGCGCCAGCAGTGGACACTCCGGATACAATGAGCAGTTCTTC
TRBJ1-5	-	14	TRBV6-5	TRBD1	CASSRTGGDQPQHF	TGTGCCAGCAGCCGCACAGGGGGGGATCAGCCCCAGCATTTT
TRBJ1-1	-	18	TRBV15	-	CATSRESGGRGWVTEAFF	TGTGCCACCAGCAGAGAGAGCGGGGGGCGCGGATGGGTCACTGAAGCTTTCTTT
TRBJ1-3	-	14	TRBV7-8	-	CASSSGLSGNTIYF	TGTGCCAGCAGCTCTGGACTCTCTGGAAACACCATATATTTT
TRBJ1-5	-	20	TRBV28	TRBD1	CASSFFFGTGGVSGNQPQHF	TGTGCCAGCAGTTTTTTCTTTGGGACAGGGGGCGTTTCGGGCAATCAGCCCCAGCATTTT
TRBJ1-1	-	14	TRBV6-5	-	CASSYSPGIAEAFF	TGTGCCAGCAGTTACTCCCCAGGGATCGCTGAAGCTTTCTTT
TRBJ1-6	few	17	TRBV30	-	CAWSRSAQRGYNSPLHF	TGTGCCTGGAGTCGCAGTGCCCAACGGGGGTATAATTCACCCCTCCACTTT
TRBJ1-2	-	14	TRBV6-5	-	CASSPTGLNYGYTF	TGTGCCAGCAGTCCCACAGGGTTGAACTATGGCTACACCTTC
TRBJ1-1	few	13	TRBV27	-	CASSLQLNTEAFF	TGTGCCAGCAGTTTACAACTTAACACTGAAGCTTTCTTT
TRBJ2-1	-	15	TRBV5-4	TRBD1	CASSLVQGNYNEQFF	TGTGCCAGCAGCTTAGTACAGGGGAACTACAATGAGCAGTTCTTC
TRBJ1-2	-	13	TRBV12-3/TRBV12-4	-	CASSFQGNYGYTF	TGTGCCAGCAGTTTTCAGGGGAACTATGGCTACACCTTC
TRBJ2-7	-	15	TRBV14	TRBD1	CASSHPGQGTYEQYF	TGTGCCAGCAGCCATCCGGGACAGGGCACCTACGAGCAGTACTTC
TRBJ2-7	-	14	TRBV15	TRBD2	CATSRGGSYYEQYF	TGTGCCACCAGCAGGGGGGGGAGTTATTACGAGCAGTACTTC
TRBJ2-7	-	12	TRBV27	-	CASRRGRYEQYF	TGTGCCAGCCGGAGGGGACGCTACGAGCAGTACTTC
TRBJ2-7	-	15	TRBV3-1/TRBV3-2	TRBD1	CASSHGTGGDYEQYF	TGTGCCAGCAGCCATGGGACAGGGGGAGACTACGAGCAGTACTTC
TRBJ2-2	-	16	TRBV2	TRBD2	CASSESLAGGPGELFF	TGTGCCAGCAGTGAATCACTAGCGGGGGGACCCGGGGAGCTGTTTTTT
TRBJ2-1	-	12	TRBV12-3/TRBV12-4	-	CASSLVGGSLFF	TGTGCCAGCAGTTTAGTCGGCGGGTCTTTATTCTTC
TRBJ2-2	-	15	TRBV5-5	TRBD1	CASSFDRVDTGELFF	TGTGCCAGCAGCTTCGACAGGGTCGACACCGGGGAGCTGTTTTTT
TRBJ1-4	-	17	TRBV3-1/TRBV3-2	TRBD1	CASSQGRRGGANEKLFF	TGTGCCAGCAGCCAAGGGCGAAGAGGGGGCGCCAATGAAAAACTGTTTTTT
TRBJ2-7	-	14	TRBV9	-	CASSPRAGADEQYF	TGTGCCAGCAGCCCCCGCGCAGGGGCGGACGAGCAGTACTTC
TRBJ1-1	-	15	TRBV4-1	-	CASSQASGLNTEAFF	TGCGCCAGCAGCCAAGCTTCAGGGTTGAACACTGAAGCTTTCTTT
TRBJ1-4	-	11	TRBV20-1	-	CSAQGLEKLFF	TGCAGTGCTCAGGGATTGGAAAAACTGTTTTTT
TRBJ2-5	once	16	TRBV4-1	TRBD1	CASSQEQGMGQETQYF	TGCGCCAGCAGCCAAGAACAGGGGATGGGTCAAGAGACCCAGTACTTC
TRBJ2-7	-	16	TRBV11-3	-	CASSYGPRVGLDEQYF	TGTGCCAGCAGCTATGGCCCCAGGGTGGGGCTGGACGAGCAGTACTTC
TRBJ1-2	-	15	TRBV6-5	-	CASSYSASLNYGYTF	TGTGCCAGCAGTTACTCCGCCTCTCTAAACTATGGCTACACCTTC
TRBJ1-2	-	16	TRBV3-1/TRBV3-2	-	CASSQDRQALSYGYTF	TGTGCCAGCAGCCAAGACCGACAGGCCCTCTCCTATGGCTACACCTTC
TRBJ2-2	-	14	TRBV7-9	TRBD1	CASSLGQGAGELFF	TGTGCCAGCAGCTTGGGACAGGGGGCCGGGGAGCTGTTTTTT
TRBJ2-2	-	14	TRBV14	-	CASNRALNTGELFF	TGTGCCAGCAACAGGGCCTTGAACACCGGGGAGCTGTTTTTT
TRBJ1-5	-	17	TRBV28	-	CASRPNEQVDLFQPQHF	TGTGCCAGCAGACCAAATGAACAGGTGGATTTGTTTCAGCCCCAGCATTTT
TRBJ2-5	-	15	TRBV19	-	CASSIEGGRWETQYF	TGTGCCAGTAGTATAGAGGGGGGGCGATGGGAGACCCAGTACTTC
TRBJ2-1	-	13	TRBV18	-	CASSPTPVNEQFF	TGTGCCAGCTCGCCCACACCCGTCAATGAGCAGTTCTTC
TRBJ1-2	once	15	TRBV3-1/TRBV3-2	-	CASSQDPRALYGYTF	TGTGCCAGCAGCCAAGATCCGAGGGCCCTCTATGGCTACACCTTC
TRBJ2-4	-	18	TRBV7-2	TRBD2	CASSFRSSGVSAKNIQYF	TGTGCCAGCAGCTTCCGGTCTAGCGGGGTCTCAGCCAAAAACATTCAGTACTTC
TRBJ1-2	-	15	TRBV30	TRBD1	CAWVRATGANYGYTF	TGTGCCTGGGTCCGCGCGACAGGGGCAAACTATGGCTACACCTTC
TRBJ1-3	few	13	TRBV29-1	-	CSVLQGSGNTIYF	TGCAGCGTTTTACAGGGCTCTGGAAACACCATATATTTT
TRBJ1-6	few	17	TRBV18	-	CASSPNRAGSYNSPLHF	TGTGCCAGCTCACCAAACAGGGCTGGCTCCTATAATTCACCCCTCCACTTT
TRBJ1-6	once	15	TRBV19	TRBD1	CASSPLQGANSPLHF	TGTGCCAGTAGTCCTCTACAGGGGGCTAATTCACCCCTCCACTTT
TRBJ2-7	-	17	TRBV7-2	TRBD1	CASSLIETRTGGYEQYF	TGTGCCAGCAGCTTAATCGAGACACGGACAGGGGGCTACGAGCAGTACTTC
TRBJ2-3	once	14	TRBV10-1	TRBD2	CASSRTRTTDTQYF	TGCGCCAGCAGCAGGACTAGAACCACAGATACGCAGTATTTT
TRBJ2-2	-	15	TRBV3-1/TRBV3-2	TRBD2	CASSRAGPNTGELFF	TGTGCCAGCAGCCGAGCGGGACCGAACACCGGGGAGCTGTTTTTT
TRBJ1-6	-	15	TRBV9	TRBD1	CASSPGGQYNSPLHF	TGTGCCAGCAGCCCAGGGGGTCAGTATAATTCACCCCTCCACTTT
TRBJ2-6	-	15	TRBV19	-	CASSIPGLGANVLTF	TGTGCCAGTAGTATCCCGGGACTTGGGGCCAACGTCCTGACTTTC
TRBJ2-7	-	15	TRBV6-2/TRBV6-3	-	CASSPRGQTSYEQYF	TGTGCCAGCAGTCCCAGAGGACAGACCTCCTACGAGCAGTACTTC